These 9 T cell receptor beta chains were sequenced from one sample in a study of blood T cell repertoires in COVID-19. Generated by immunoSEQ multiplex PCR, the TCRdb table keeps only in-frame clones and is missing some. The data contain 40,000 to 60,000 clones, 65% to 80% of them singletons. The sequencing sample was made of peripheral blood. The receptors derive from a man aged 65 to 85 with acute or convalescent COVID-19.

The V call is TRBV5-6, the J call TRBJ2-7, with 8 bases aligning to TRBD1. The CDR3 spans 14 residues. Germline V gene data show CDR1 as SGHDT and CDR2 as YYEEEE. The junction had 5 bases not matched to a gene; V was cut back by 3 bases and J by 3 bases. This CDR3 is CASSSTDRGYEQYF. CDR3 nucleotides: TGTGCCAGCAGCTCGACCGACAGGGGCTACGAGCAGTACTTC. The variable domain in full, with the rest retrieved from reference TRBV5-6 and TRBJ2-7, is DAGVTQSPTHLIKTRGQQVTLRCSPKSGHDTVSWYQQALGQGPQFIFQYYEEEERQRGNFPDRFSGHQFPNYSSELNVNALLLGDSALYLCASSSTDRGYEQYFGPGTRLTVT.

The chain uses TRBV3-1 (or the pseudogene TRBV3-2) and TRBJ2-3; 7 bases line up with TRBD2. Germline CDR1 is LGHDT and CDR2 is YNNKEL (reference sequence). After removal of 4 bases from V and 1 base from J, the junction contained 11 bases not matched to a gene. The CDR3 spans 17 residues. The CDR3 sequence: CASSPTAGRAGTDTQYF. Here the CDR3 DNA reads TGTGCCAGCAGCCCAACGGCGGGGAGGGCCGGCACAGATACGCAGTATTTT.

The chain carries TRBV27 and TRBJ1-2, with D possibly TRBD1 on 5 matching bases. Germline loops: CDR1 MNHEY, CDR2 SMNVEV (reference sequence). The V end lost 5 bases, the J end lost 4 bases, and 14 bases lay between the germline ends. This CDR3 region has 14 residues. The CDR3 bases are TGTGCCAGCAGTCCCCGGGCGGGGACCTATGGCTACACCTTC. It translates to CASSPRAGTYGYTF.

The chain employs TRBV4-2 and TRBJ2-1; 11 bases fit TRBD1. CDR1 and CDR2 (germline): LGHNA, YNFKEQ. The CDR3 length is 17 residues. The V gene end was trimmed by 2 bases and the J gene end by 8 bases; junction bases not matched to a gene: 11. This CDR3 reads CASSQSTRTGGGDEQFF. The CDR3 DNA reads as TGTGCCAGCAGCCAATCAACCCGGACAGGGGGCGGCGATGAGCAGTTCTTC.

On this clone itself: At the DNA level, this CDR3 is encoded by other sequences in the same sample as well. The V and J genes are TRBV28 and TRBJ2-5, with D possibly TRBD1 on 5 matching bases. V dropped 10 bases and J dropped 5 bases, with 29 bases sitting between them. The CDR3 covers 17 residues. In germline, CDR1 is MDHEN, CDR2 SYDVKM. CDR3 nucleotides: TGTGCCATGGGGAAGCAGGGCCCGTTGGCCCGACGGGAGACCCAGTACTTC. This translates into CAMGKQGPLARRETQYF.

This chain links TRBV14 with TRBJ1-2, with D uncertain. The CDR3 totals 14 residues. CDR1 and CDR2 from the germline V gene are SGHDN and FVKESK. Trimming removed 2 bases at V and 7 bases at J, with 14 bases between. CDR3 sequence: CASSQNKLSFGYTF. DNA for the CDR3: TGTGCCAGCAGCCAAAACAAGTTGTCATTTGGCTACACCTTC.

This clone appeared once. The chain links TRBV3-1 (or the pseudogene TRBV3-2) to TRBJ2-7, with 9 bases fitting TRBD2. Germline V gene lookup returns CDR1 LGHDT and CDR2 YNNKEL (reference sequence). Trimming cost V 0 bases and J 6 bases; bases outside gene matches: 6. The CDR3 covers 15 residues. The CDR3: CASSQDWRGGFEQYF. The CDR3 DNA reads as TGTGCCAGCAGCCAAGATTGGCGGGGGGGCTTCGAGCAGTACTTC.

This clone was recorded at least ten times. CDR3 coding DNA: TGTGCCAGCAGCCTAACTAGCGAGAGCTCCTACAATGAGCAGTTCTTC. As protein: CASSLTSESSYNEQFF. The chain recombines TRBV7-6 with TRBJ2-1; TRBD2 matches at 7 bases. The CDR3 has 16 amino acids. The trim removed 5 bases at V and 0 bases at J, leaving 7 bases unmatched. The germline gives CDR1 SGHVS, CDR2 FNYEAQ.

The chain combines TRBV6-2 or TRBV6-3 with TRBJ1-4; D gene ambiguous. This CDR3 region has 16 residues. Trimming left V 4 bases short and J 5 bases short, with 17 bases between. Per the germline V gene, CDR1 is MNHEY and CDR2 is SVGEGT. The CDR3 DNA reads as TGTGCCAGCAGTTCCCGACGACTGATCATCAATGAAAAACTGTTTTTT. Amino acid sequence: CASSSRRLIINEKLFF.